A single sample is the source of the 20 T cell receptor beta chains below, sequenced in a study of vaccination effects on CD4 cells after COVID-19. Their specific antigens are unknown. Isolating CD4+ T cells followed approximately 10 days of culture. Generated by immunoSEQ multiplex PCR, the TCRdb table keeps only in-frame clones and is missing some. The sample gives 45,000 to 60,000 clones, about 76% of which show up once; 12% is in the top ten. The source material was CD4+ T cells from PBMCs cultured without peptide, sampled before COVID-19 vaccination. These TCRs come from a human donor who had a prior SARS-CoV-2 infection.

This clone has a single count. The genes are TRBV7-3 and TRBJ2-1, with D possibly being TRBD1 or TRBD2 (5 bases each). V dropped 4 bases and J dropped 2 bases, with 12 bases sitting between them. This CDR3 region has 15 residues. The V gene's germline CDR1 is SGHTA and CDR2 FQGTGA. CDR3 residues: CASSSTGQTYNEQFF. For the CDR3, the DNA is TGTGCCAGCAGCTCAACGGGGCAGACCTACAATGAGCAGTTCTTC.

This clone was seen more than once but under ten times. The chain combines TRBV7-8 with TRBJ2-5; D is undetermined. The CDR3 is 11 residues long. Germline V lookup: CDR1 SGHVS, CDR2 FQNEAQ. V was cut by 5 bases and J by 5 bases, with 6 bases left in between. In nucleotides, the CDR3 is TGTGCCAGCAGCGCGCGGGAGACCCAGTACTTC. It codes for CASSARETQYF.

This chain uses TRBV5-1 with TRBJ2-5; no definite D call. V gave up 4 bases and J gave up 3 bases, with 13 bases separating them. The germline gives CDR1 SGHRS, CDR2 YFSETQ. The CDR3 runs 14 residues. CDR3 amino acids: CASSLWRAEETQYF. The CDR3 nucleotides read TGCGCCAGCAGCCTCTGGAGAGCTGAAGAGACCCAGTACTTC.

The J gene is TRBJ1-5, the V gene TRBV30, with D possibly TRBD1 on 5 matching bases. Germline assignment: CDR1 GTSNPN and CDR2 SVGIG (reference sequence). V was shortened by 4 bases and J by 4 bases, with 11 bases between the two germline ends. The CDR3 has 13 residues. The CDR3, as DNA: TGTGCCTGGATTCCAGGGTGGAATCAGCCCCAGCATTTT. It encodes CAWIPGWNQPQHF. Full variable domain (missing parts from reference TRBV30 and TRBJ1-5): SQTIHQWPATLVQPVGSPLSLECTVEGTSNPNLYWYRQAAGRGLQLLFYSVGIGQISSEVPQNLSASRPQDRQFILSSKKLLLSDSGFYLCAWIPGWNQPQHFGDGTRLSIL.

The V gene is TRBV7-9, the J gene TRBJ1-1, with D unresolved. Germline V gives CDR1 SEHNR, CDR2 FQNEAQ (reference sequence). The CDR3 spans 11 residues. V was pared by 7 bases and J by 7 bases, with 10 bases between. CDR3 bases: TGTGCCAGCAACTCGGGTGGTGAAGCTTTCTTT. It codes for CASNSGGEAFF.

DNA of the CDR3: TGTGCCAGCAGCTTAACGGGACTAGCGGGGGGGATAAGTACCGGGGAGCTGTTTTTT. As protein: CASSLTGLAGGISTGELFF. The rearrangement joins TRBV7-3 to TRBJ2-2; 16 bases map to TRBD2. V shed 0 bases, J shed 5 bases, and the junction held 6 bases outside the gene matches. CDR1 and CDR2 (germline): SGHTA, FQGTGA. The CDR3 has 19 residues. Complete variable domain (other parts from reference TRBV7-3 and TRBJ2-2): GAGVSQTPSNKVTEKGKYVELRCDPISGHTALYWYRQSLGQGPEFLIYFQGTGAADDSGLPNDRFFAVRPEGSVSTLKIQRTERGDSAVYLCASSLTGLAGGISTGELFFGEGSRLTVL.

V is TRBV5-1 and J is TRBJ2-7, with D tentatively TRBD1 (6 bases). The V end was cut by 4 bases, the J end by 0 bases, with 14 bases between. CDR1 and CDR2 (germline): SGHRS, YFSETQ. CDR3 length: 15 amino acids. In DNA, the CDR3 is TGCGCCAGCAGCCGGTGGCCACAGGGCTCCTACGAGCAGTACTTC. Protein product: CASSRWPQGSYEQYF.

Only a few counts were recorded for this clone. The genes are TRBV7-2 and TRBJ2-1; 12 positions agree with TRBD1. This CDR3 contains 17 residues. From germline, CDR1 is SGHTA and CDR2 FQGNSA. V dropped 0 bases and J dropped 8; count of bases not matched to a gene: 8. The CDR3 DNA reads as TGTGCCAGCAGCTTAGCCTCCGGGACAGGGGGCTTGTATGAGCAGTTCTTC. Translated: CASSLASGTGGLYEQFF.

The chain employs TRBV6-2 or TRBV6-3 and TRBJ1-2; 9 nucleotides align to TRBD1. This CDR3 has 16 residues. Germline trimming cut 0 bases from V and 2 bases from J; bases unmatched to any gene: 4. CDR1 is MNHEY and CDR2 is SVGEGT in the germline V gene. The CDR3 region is CASSYSSDRGNYGYTF. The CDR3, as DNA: TGTGCCAGCAGTTACTCATCCGACAGGGGGAACTATGGCTACACCTTC.

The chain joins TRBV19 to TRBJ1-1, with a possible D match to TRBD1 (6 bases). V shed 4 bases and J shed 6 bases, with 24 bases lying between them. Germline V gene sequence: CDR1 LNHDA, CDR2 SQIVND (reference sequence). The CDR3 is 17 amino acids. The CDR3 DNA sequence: TGTGCCAGTAGTACACCACGGGACAAACCCACCAGTGCTGAAGCTTTCTTT. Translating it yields CASSTPRDKPTSAEAFF.

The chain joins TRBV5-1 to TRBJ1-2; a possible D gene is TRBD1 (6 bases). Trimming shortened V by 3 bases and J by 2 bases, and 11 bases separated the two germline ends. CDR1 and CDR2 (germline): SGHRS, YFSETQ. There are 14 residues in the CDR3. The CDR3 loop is CASSYRVRNYGYTF. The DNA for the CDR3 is TGCGCCAGCAGCTACAGGGTTAGGAACTATGGCTACACCTTC.

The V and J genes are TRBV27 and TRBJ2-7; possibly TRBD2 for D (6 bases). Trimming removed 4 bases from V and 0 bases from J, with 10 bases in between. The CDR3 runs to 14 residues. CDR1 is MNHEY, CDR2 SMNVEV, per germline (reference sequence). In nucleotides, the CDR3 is TGTGCCAGCAGTTGGCTCGGGAGCTCCTACGAGCAGTACTTC. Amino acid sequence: CASSWLGSSYEQYF.

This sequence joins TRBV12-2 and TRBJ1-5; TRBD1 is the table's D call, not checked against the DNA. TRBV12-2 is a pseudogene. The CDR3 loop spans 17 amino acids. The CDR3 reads CASRPGGRGALNQPQHF. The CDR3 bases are TGTGCAAGTCGCCCAGGGGGGAGAGGGGCCCTCAATCAGCCCCAGCATTTT.

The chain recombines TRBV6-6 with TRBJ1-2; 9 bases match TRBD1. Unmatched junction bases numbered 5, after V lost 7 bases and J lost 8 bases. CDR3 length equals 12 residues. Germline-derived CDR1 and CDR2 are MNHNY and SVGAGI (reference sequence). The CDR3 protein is CASNLQGAGYTF. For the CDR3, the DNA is TGTGCCAGCAATTTACAGGGGGCCGGCTACACCTTC.

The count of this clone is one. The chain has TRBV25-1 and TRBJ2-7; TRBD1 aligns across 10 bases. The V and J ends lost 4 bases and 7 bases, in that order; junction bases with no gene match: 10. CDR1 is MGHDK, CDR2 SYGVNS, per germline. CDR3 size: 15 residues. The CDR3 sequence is CASSAAGTGVLEQYF. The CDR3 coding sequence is TGTGCCAGCAGTGCCGCCGGGACAGGGGTTTTAGAGCAGTACTTC.

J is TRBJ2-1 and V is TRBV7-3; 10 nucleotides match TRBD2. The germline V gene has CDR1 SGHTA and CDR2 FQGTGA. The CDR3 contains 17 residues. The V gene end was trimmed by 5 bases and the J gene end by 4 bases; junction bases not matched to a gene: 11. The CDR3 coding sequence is TGTGCCAGCAGCCCCGTGGAGCGGGAGGGATTTTACAATGAGCAGTTCTTC. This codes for CASSPVEREGFYNEQFF.

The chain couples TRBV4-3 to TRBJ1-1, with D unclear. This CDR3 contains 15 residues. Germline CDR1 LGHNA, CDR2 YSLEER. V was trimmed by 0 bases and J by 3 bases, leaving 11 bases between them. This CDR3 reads CASSQDSGFDTEAFF. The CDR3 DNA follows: TGCGCCAGCAGCCAAGATTCCGGCTTCGACACTGAAGCTTTCTTT.

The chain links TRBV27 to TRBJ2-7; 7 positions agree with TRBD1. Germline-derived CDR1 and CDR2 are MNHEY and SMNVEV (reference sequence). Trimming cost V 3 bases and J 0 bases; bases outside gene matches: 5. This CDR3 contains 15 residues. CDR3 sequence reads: CASSFDRESSYEQYF. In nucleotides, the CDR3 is TGTGCCAGCAGTTTTGACAGGGAGAGCTCCTACGAGCAGTACTTC.

The CDR3 here is CSVGGYGNTIYF. Written as DNA, the CDR3 is TGCAGCGTTGGAGGGTATGGAAACACCATATATTTT. This chain uses TRBV29-1 with TRBJ1-3; D not certain. V lost 4 bases and J lost 3, with 7 bases in between. Per the germline V gene, CDR1 is SQVTM and CDR2 is ANQGSEA. This CDR3 has 12 amino acids.

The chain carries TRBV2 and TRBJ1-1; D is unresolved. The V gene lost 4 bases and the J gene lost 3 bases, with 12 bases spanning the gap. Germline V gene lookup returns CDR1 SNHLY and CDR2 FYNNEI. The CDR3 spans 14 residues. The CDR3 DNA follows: TGTGCCAGCAGTGTTGGAGGCACCGACACTGAAGCTTTCTTT. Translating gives CASSVGGTDTEAFF.